Listed here is a single T cell receptor (beta chain). The antigen remains unidentified. CDR3 length: 12 amino acids. Germline V gene sequence: CDR1 SSHAT, CDR2 FNYEAQ (reference sequence). V dropped 5 bases and J dropped 2 bases, with 7 bases sitting between them. TCRdb recomputed calls from the 5' RACE reads with MiXCR, one row per CDR3 protein. The data show 350,000 or so distinct CDR3 sequences, with roughly 9% seen just once and over 7% held by the top ten. The data were obtained in a study of identical twins. General study findings and limits: The authors drew conclusions from cross-sectional statistical analysis rather than following the same donors. Where out-of-frame alpha sequences were twin-shared, they showed excess low generation probability.

The J gene is TRBJ2-7, the V gene TRBV7-7; no definite D call. Sequencing input: naive T cells sorted from blood. The TCR comes from a woman aged 45-60 years in good health. CDR3 in DNA: TGTGCCAGCAGCCAACGGACCTACGAGCAGTACGTC. Amino acid sequence: CASSQRTYEQYV.